The clone carrying this TCR beta chain has at least ten counts. Trimming cost V 4 bases and J 0 bases, with 6 bases left between them. CDR1 MDHEN and CDR2 SYDVKM come from the germline V gene. The CDR3 is 13 residues long. TCRdb passed the RACE reads through MiXCR, listing each CDR3 protein once. The sample records under 450,000 distinct CDR3 sequences, roughly 4.8% being singletons. Time point described: patch test 1, 2 weeks after DPC sensitization. Described treatment: therapeutic diphenylcyclopropenone sensitization with weekly scalp DPC. This record comes from a study of human T cells and chemical hapten exposure.

The source was whole blood, collected in connection with sensitization to the hapten diphenylcyclopropenone (DPC). This TCR was sampled from a woman between 45 and 65 years old with alopecia areata. Some clones in this sample may be carry-over from other donors' samples. This chain uses TRBV28 with TRBJ1-2, with D unclear. The CDR3 region is CASSYGTNYGYTF. The CDR3 DNA is TGTGCCAGCAGTTATGGGACTAACTATGGCTACACCTTC.